The text below deals with one TCR beta chain. Its antigen is not known. This record belongs to a study of tumor-infiltrating lymphocytes in primary liver carcinoma. Study-level background: Male and female patients aged 30 to 69 years made up the cohort. General observations from the study: All five tumor regions shared only about 8-24% of top clones. A significantly higher top-250-clone fraction was found in tumors than in blood (p = 0.039).

Germline V gene data show CDR1 as LGHNA and CDR2 as YNFKEQ. The CDR3 extends over 17 amino acids. V gave up 0 bases and J gave up 14 bases; unmatched junction bases: 17. A constant-region primer served to make TCR beta cDNA from about 500 ng total RNA. It was through three nested multiplex PCR rounds of slightly modified ARM-PCR that TCR beta libraries arose. In the first two PCR rounds, TRBV1-TRBV30 forward primers were paired with a C-beta reverse primer, and each round lasted roughly 10 cycles. TCRdb recomputed calls from the multiplex PCR reads with MiXCR, one row per CDR3 protein. The profile covers 22,000 or so distinct CDR3 sequences, with 75% to 85% appearing a single time and roughly 35% taken by the ten largest. Taking about 19-32 mg of unsorted bulk tissue, the authors co-extracted RNA and DNA.

The chain combines TRBV4-2 with TRBJ2-1; TRBD2 matches at 9 bases. Sequencing input: liver tumor tissue from sampling region 2. Stated subset: tumor region T2, inferior pole. The clonotype originates from a woman aged 25 to 45 with primary liver carcinoma and hepatitis B virus infection. The CDR3 DNA reads TGTGCCAGCAGCCAAGATTCGGGTAGCGGGAGTATCGATGAAAAGTTCTTC. It encodes CASSQDSGSGSIDEKFF.